Included here is one T cell receptor beta chain sequence, with context. This sample was included in a study of T cell responses to AZD1222 COVID-19 vaccine. Measured with immunoSEQ multiplex PCR; TCRdb has only the in-frame clones, and not every one. The sample contains some 130,000 clones, around nine tenths of which appear only once. This CDR3 contains 12 residues. V shed 2 bases and J shed 9 bases, with 7 bases lying between them. The germline gives CDR1 SNHLY, CDR2 FYNNEI. The sequences come from peripheral blood, collected on day 0 of AZD1222 vaccination. This sequence originates from an adult in good health. This chain uses TRBV2 with TRBJ2-2; the D is unclear. The CDR3 here is CASSEWGRELFF. CDR3 in DNA: TGTGCCAGCAGTGAATGGGGTCGGGAGCTGTTTTTT.